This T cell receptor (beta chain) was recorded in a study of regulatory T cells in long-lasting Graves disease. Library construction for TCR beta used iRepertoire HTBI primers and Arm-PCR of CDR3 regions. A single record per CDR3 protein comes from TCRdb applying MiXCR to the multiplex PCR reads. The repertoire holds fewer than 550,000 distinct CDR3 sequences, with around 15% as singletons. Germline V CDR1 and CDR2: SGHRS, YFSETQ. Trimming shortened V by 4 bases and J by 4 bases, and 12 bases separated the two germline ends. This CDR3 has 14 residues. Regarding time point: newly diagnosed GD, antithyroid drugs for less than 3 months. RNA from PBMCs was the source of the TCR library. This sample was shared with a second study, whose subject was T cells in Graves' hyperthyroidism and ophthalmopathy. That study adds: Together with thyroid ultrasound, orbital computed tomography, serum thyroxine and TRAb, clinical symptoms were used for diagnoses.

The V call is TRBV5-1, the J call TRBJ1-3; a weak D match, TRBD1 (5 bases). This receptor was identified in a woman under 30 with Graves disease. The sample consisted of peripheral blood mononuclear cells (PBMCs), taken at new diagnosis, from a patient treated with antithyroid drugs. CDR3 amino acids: CASSIGTEGNTIYF. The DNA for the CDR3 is TGCGCCAGCAGCATCGGGACCGAAGGAAACACCATATATTTT. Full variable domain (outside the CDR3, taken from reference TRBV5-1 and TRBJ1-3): KAGVTQTPRYLIKTRGQQVTLSCSPISGHRSVSWYQQTPGQGLQFLFEYFSETQRNKGNFPGRFSGRQFSNSRSEMNVSTLELGDSALYLCASSIGTEGNTIYFGEGSWLTVV.